A selection of T cell receptor beta chains follows, all from one sample in a study of T cells after yellow fever vaccination. TCRdb fed the 5' RACE reads into MiXCR, producing one record per CDR3 protein. The data show under 300,000 distinct CDR3 sequences, 13% seen once. This sample comprised CD4+ T cells sorted from PBMCs, obtained 45 days after the yellow fever booster vaccination. The receptors shown here come from a man under 40 who received the YFV17D yellow fever vaccine. The conserved cysteine and the conserved F or W are not part of the CDR3 here.

v_call cdr3_aa
TRBV14 ASSHISWRSGNEQF
TRBV15 ATSNEGGDTQY
TRBV3-1 ASSTTTSGRFNEQF
TRBV3-1 ASSHLGGEQY
TRBV12-3/TRBV12-4 ASSLGGQCTDTQY
TRBV29-1 SVAAAGQPQH
TRBV6-5 ASSYQGMADTQY
TRBV18 ASSAKIGGVRNEQF
TRBV5-1 ATGTGTSVDEQF
TRBV12-3/TRBV12-4 ASSLGASRVYEQY
TRBV2 ASSAGSTTYEQY
TRBV6-5 ASKRGFYGYT
TRBV18 ASSPPLALYEQY
TRBV7-2 ASRAAGGRSYNEQF
TRBV12-3/TRBV12-4 ASSPWSRSFYEQY
TRBV24-1 ATSDPSGSSYNEQF
TRBV6-5 ASSYSNAPSYNEQF
TRBV4-3 GSSRGLGGRSYNEQF
TRBV5-3 ARSSPTSGTGELF
TRBV5-1 ASRLGIVYNEQF
TRBV7-9 AGSSTRGPQH
TRBV5-5 ASSLAGTGISGELF
TRBV20-1 SARDLGVGGVNIQY
TRBV20-1 SARVGMETQY
TRBV21-1 ASMSTGAYEQY
TRBV29-1 SVGSTGELF
TRBV7-8 ASSLAQVNTGELF
TRBV12-3/TRBV12-4 ASSLVAGNQGEAF
TRBV15 ATSRDPGTTAGELF
TRBV29-1 SVDPTEGYGYT
TRBV20-1 SATDPRQGVSSPLH
TRBV20-1 SARDQTGPNQPQH
TRBV4-3 ASSQDAGTSVSRT
TRBV19 ASTLGQIPNTGELF
TRBV29-1 SVGQGEETQY
TRBV12-3/TRBV12-4 ASSFRGSDTQY
TRBV12-3/TRBV12-4 ASNLIGNTIY
TRBV6-4 ASSAQSGSTGELF
TRBV11-1 ASSPTLRGASGRTDTQY
TRBV7-2 ASRRTANTEAF
TRBV6-2/TRBV6-3 ASSYDSTRGEQY
TRBV7-2 ASSLAGGPEDTQY
TRBV6-1 ATRGSGAGTEAF
TRBV28 ASVEVAKNIQY
TRBV18 ASSPPASQETQY
TRBV20-1 SAGSGILPYNEQF
TRBV20-1 SALRTIRDSPSGNTIY
TRBV5-1 ASSLGVITGELF